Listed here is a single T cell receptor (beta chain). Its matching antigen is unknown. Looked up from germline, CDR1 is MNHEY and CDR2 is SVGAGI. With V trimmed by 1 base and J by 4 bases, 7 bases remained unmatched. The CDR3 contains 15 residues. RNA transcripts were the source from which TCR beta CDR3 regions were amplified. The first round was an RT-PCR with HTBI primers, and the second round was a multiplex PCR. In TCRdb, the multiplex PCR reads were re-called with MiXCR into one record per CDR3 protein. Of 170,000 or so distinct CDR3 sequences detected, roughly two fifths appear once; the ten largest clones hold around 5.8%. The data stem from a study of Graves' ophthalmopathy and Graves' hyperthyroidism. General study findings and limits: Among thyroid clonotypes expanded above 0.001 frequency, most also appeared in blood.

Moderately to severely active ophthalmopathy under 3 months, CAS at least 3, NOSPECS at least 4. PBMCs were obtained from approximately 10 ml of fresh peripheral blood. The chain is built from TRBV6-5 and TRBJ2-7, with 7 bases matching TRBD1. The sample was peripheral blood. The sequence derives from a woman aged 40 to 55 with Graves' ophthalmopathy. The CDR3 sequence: CASSYFMGQSYEQYF. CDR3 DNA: TGTGCCAGCAGTTACTTCATGGGACAGTCTTACGAGCAGTACTTC.